These 16 T cell receptor beta chains were all obtained from the same sample, sequenced in a study of shared clonotypes between healthy human individuals (dated by TCRdb to the early 2020s). Libraries came from the immunoSEQ multiplex PCR assay. In TCRdb, the immuneACCESS table is reduced to in-frame sequences with V and J assigned. These tables do not hold every clone; where another copy was compared, an unresolved V gene accounts for under half, and the others remain unexplained. Across this sample there are millions of clones, with approximately 93% seen only once. The ten largest clonotypes hold 0.3% to 0.4% of the sample. The sample comprised naive CD4+ T cells from PBMCs. Reading the label with the study, this specimen's cell subset or site is: CD45RA+ positively selected. The receptors come from a man between 18 and 35 years old in good health. Some clones in this sample may be carry-over from other donors' samples.

This chain links TRBV29-1 with TRBJ1-1; the match to TRBD1 covers 8 bases. Unmatched junction bases numbered 3, after V lost 5 bases and J lost 1 base. CDR3 size: 13 residues. Germline V gene lookup returns CDR1 SQVTM and CDR2 ANQGSEA. CDR3 coding DNA: TGCAGCGTTTCCAGGGGGCCGAACACTGAAGCTTTCTTT. Amino acid sequence: CSVSRGPNTEAFF.

This chain joins TRBV19 and TRBJ2-7; D is possibly TRBD2 (6 bases). V was pared by 5 bases and J by 2 bases, with 10 bases between. CDR3 length equals 13 residues. Germline V lookup: CDR1 LNHDA, CDR2 SQIVND (reference sequence). CDR3 bases: TGTGCCAGTAGTGCGGACTACCCCTACGAGCAGTACTTC. It translates to CASSADYPYEQYF.

The chain has TRBV30 and TRBJ1-2; D not certain. V lost 4 bases, J lost 2 bases, and 23 bases lay in between. The germline CDR1 and CDR2 sequences are GTSNPN and SVGIG (reference sequence). This CDR3 has 17 amino acids. The CDR3, as DNA: TGTGCCTGGACTCCCACCGCAGGCGGGAAGGGCAACTATGGCTACACCTTC. Protein product: CAWTPTAGGKGNYGYTF.

Comments on this clone: Other DNA sequences from this sample encode an identical CDR3 as well. This sequence joins TRBV28 and TRBJ2-7; possible D gene TRBD1, 5 bases. Germline loops: CDR1 MDHEN, CDR2 SYDVKM. V shed 4 bases and J shed 4 bases, with 11 bases lying between them. This CDR3 has 13 amino acids. Here the CDR3 DNA reads TGTGCCAGCAGTTCCCCGCAGGGATACGAGCAGTACTTC. Protein: CASSSPQGYEQYF. Combining the CDR3 with reference TRBV28 and TRBJ2-7 gives the whole variable domain DVKVTQSSRYLVKRTGEKVFLECVQDMDHENMFWYRQDPGLGLRLIYFSYDVKMKEKGDIPEGYSVSREKKERFSLILESASTNQTSMYLCASSSPQGYEQYFGPGTRLTVT.

This clone was found once. The chain joins TRBV2 to TRBJ2-6; perhaps TRBD1 as D (6 bases). Germline CDR1 and CDR2: SNHLY and FYNNEI. This CDR3 comprises 16 residues. The V end lost 7 bases, the J end lost 1 base, and 14 bases lay between the germline ends. DNA for the CDR3: TGTGCCAGCACATTGACAGGAGTTTCTGGGGCCAACGTCCTGACTTTC. Its translation: CASTLTGVSGANVLTF. Full variable domain (remainder filled in from reference TRBV2 and TRBJ2-6): EPEVTQTPSHQVTQMGQEVILRCVPISNHLYFYWYRQILGQKVEFLVSFYNNEISEKSEIFDDQFSVERPDGSNFTLKIRSTKLEDSAMYFCASTLTGVSGANVLTFGAGSRLTVL.

This chain links TRBV28 with TRBJ2-5; D tentatively fits TRBD1 or TRBD2 (5 bases each). Germline lookup yields CDR1 MDHEN and CDR2 SYDVKM. CDR3 length equals 18 residues. V shed 1 base and J shed 5 bases, with 23 bases lying between them. CDR3 sequence: CASSLLGDPLSLMETQYF. In DNA form, the CDR3 reads TGTGCCAGCAGTTTATTAGGGGACCCCCTCTCCCTTATGGAGACCCAGTACTTC.

V gene TRBV19 combines with J gene TRBJ1-2, with D possibly being TRBD1 (5 bases). CDR1 LNHDA and CDR2 SQIVND come from the germline V gene (reference sequence). The CDR3 covers 15 residues. The V end was cut by 3 bases, the J end by 0 bases, with 11 bases between. CDR3 amino acids: CASSIRQRANYGYTF. CDR3 DNA: TGTGCCAGTAGTATTAGACAGAGAGCTAACTATGGCTACACCTTC.

V is TRBV6-1 and J is TRBJ1-5, with no clear D. Germline values: CDR1 MNHNS, CDR2 SASEGT. The V end lost 1 base, the J end lost 9 bases, and 19 bases lay between the germline ends. The CDR3 extends over 16 amino acids. DNA of the CDR3: TGTGCCAGCAGTGAAGAGATTGCGGCAGGCAGCACGCCCCAGCATTTT. Its translation: CASSEEIAAGSTPQHF.

In its sample, this clone was seen a few times. The chain joins TRBV10-1 to TRBJ1-1, with TRBD1 identical over 7 bases. Looked up from germline, CDR1 is WNHNN and CDR2 is SYGVQD (reference sequence). CDR3 size: 14 residues. V lost 4 bases, J lost 5 bases, and 7 bases stayed unmatched. The CDR3 loop reads CASSVGTARTEAFF. In DNA form, the CDR3 reads TGCGCCAGCAGTGTTGGGACAGCGCGGACTGAAGCTTTCTTT.

Regarding this clone: Other nucleotide sequences in the sample specify the same CDR3. The CDR3 region is CASSYGTSGNTIYF. The DNA of the CDR3 is TGTGCCAGCAGTTACGGAACTTCTGGAAACACCATATATTTT. The chain couples TRBV6-5 to TRBJ1-3, with D hard to call. CDR1 and CDR2 from the germline V gene are MNHEY and SVGAGI. Trimming cost V 2 bases and J 1 base, with 6 bases left between them. The CDR3 consists of 14 residues.

The rearrangement joins TRBV6-5 to TRBJ1-6, with TRBD1 identical over 7 bases. Trimming at V came to 5 bases and at J to 3 bases, leaving 1 base not matched to a gene. The CDR3 runs to 14 residues. Per the germline V gene, CDR1 is MNHEY and CDR2 is SVGAGI. In DNA, the CDR3 is TGTGCCAGCAGTGGACAGGACTATAATTCACCCCTCCACTTT. It translates to CASSGQDYNSPLHF.

The V call is TRBV6-5, the J call TRBJ2-1, with 7 nucleotides matching TRBD1. This CDR3 is 14 amino acids long. The germline V gene encodes CDR1 MNHEY and CDR2 SVGAGI. The trim removed 5 bases at V and 14 bases at J, leaving 15 bases unmatched. CDR3 bases: TGTGCCAGCAGTCCACCAGGTACTCTAGGACAGGAGTTCTTC. Protein: CASSPPGTLGQEFF.

This rearrangement joins TRBV11-2 to TRBJ2-7; D gene ambiguous. Germline V gene data show CDR1 as SGHAT and CDR2 as FQNNGV. V lost 1 base, J lost 1 base, and 8 bases lay in between. The CDR3 totals 14 residues. For the CDR3, the DNA is TGTGCCAGCAGCTTAGGTACGATTTCCTACGAGCAGTACTTC. Translation: CASSLGTISYEQYF.

The chain has TRBV5-1 and TRBJ1-4; D possibly corresponds to TRBD1 (5 bases). The V gene's germline CDR1 is SGHRS and CDR2 YFSETQ. V lost 1 base to trimming and J lost 5 bases, with 18 bases between them. The CDR3 extends over 17 amino acids. The CDR3 DNA reads TGCGCCAGCAGCTTGAGCCCCAGAGGGGTTACAAATGAAAAACTGTTTTTT. It is translated as CASSLSPRGVTNEKLFF.

The chain employs TRBV7-2 and TRBJ2-1, with D hard to call. The CDR3 has 11 amino acids. In germline, CDR1 is SGHTA, CDR2 FQGNSA. The ends were cut back, 2 bases at V and 9 bases at J, with 5 bases in the middle. The CDR3 reads CASSLKVEQFF. CDR3 coding DNA: TGTGCCAGCAGCTTAAAGGTTGAGCAGTTCTTC.

The count of this clone is one. This chain connects TRBV7-2 to TRBJ2-4; a weak D match, TRBD1 (6 bases). The germline V gene encodes CDR1 SGHTA and CDR2 FQGNSA. Trimming pared 3 bases from V and 6 bases from J, leaving 12 bases between. The CDR3 runs to 14 residues. The chain's CDR3 is CASSLRGKGNIQYF. The DNA of the CDR3 is TGTGCCAGCAGCTTGAGGGGGAAGGGAAACATTCAGTACTTC.